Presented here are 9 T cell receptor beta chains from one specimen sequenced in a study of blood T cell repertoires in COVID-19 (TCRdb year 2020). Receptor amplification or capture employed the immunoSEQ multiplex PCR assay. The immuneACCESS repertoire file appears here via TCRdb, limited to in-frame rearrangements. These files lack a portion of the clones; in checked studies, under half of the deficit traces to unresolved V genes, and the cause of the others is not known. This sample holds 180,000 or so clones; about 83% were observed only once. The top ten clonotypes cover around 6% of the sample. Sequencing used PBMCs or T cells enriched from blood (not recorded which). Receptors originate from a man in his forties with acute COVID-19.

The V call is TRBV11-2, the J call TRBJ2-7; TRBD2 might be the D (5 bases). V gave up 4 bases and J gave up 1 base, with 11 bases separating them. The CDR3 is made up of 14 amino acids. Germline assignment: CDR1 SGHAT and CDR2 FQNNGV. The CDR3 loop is CASSSRTGSYEQYF. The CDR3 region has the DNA TGTGCCAGCAGCTCCCGGACTGGATCCTACGAGCAGTACTTC. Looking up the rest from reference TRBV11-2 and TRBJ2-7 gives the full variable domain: EAGVAQSPRYKIIEKRQSVAFWCNPISGHATLYWYQQILGQGPKLLIQFQNNGVVDDSQLPKDRFSAERLKGVDSTLKIQPAKLEDSAVYLCASSSRTGSYEQYFGPGTRLTVT.

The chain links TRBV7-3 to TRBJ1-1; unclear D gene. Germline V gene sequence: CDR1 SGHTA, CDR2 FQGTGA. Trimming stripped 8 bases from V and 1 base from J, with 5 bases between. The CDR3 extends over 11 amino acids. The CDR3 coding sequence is TGTGCCAGCCACAAGAACACTGAAGCTTTCTTT. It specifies CASHKNTEAFF.

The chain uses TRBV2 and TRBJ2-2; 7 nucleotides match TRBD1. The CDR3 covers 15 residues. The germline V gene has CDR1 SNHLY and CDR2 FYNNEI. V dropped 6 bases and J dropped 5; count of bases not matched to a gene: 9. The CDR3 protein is CASSQYQGVTGELFF. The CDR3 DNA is TGTGCCAGCAGCCAGTACCAGGGGGTGACCGGGGAGCTGTTTTTT.

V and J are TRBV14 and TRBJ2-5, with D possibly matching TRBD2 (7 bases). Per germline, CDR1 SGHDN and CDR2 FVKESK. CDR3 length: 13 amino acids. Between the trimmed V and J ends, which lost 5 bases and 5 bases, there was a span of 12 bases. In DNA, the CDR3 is TGTGCCAGCAGCAGGGGGGGCTTGGAGACCCAGTACTTC. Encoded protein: CASSRGGLETQYF. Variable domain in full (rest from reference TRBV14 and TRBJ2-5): EAGVTQFPSHSVIEKGQTVTLRCDPISGHDNLYWYRRVMGKEIKFLLHFVKESKQDESGMPNNRFLAERTGGTYSTLKVQPAELEDSGVYFCASSRGGLETQYFGPGTRLLVL.

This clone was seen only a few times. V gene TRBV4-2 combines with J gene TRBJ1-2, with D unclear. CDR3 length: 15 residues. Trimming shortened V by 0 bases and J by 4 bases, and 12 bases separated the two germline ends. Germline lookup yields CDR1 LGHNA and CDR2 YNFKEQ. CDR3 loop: CASSQEASLLYGYTF. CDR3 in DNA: TGTGCCAGCAGCCAAGAGGCAAGTCTCCTCTATGGCTACACCTTC.

The CDR3 coding sequence is TGTGCCAGCAGCTTGAAAGCGGGGGGTGGGAACACTGAAGCTTTCTTT. Its translation is CASSLKAGGGNTEAFF. The chain carries TRBV7-9 and TRBJ1-1, with D perhaps TRBD1 (5 bases). This CDR3 has 16 residues. Trimming took 3 bases from V and 1 from J, leaving 15 bases between them. The germline gives CDR1 SEHNR, CDR2 FQNEAQ (reference sequence).

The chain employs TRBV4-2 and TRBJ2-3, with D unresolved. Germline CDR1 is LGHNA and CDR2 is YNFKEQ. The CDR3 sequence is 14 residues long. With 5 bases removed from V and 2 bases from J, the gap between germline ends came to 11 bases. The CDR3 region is CASSSVATTDTQYF. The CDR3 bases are TGTGCCAGCAGCTCGGTCGCCACCACAGATACGCAGTATTTT.

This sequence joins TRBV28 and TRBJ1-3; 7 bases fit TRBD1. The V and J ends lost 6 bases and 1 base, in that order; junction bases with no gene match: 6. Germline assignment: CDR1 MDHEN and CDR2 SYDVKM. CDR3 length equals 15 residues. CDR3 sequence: CASSYSGGSGNTIYF. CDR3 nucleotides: TGTGCCAGCAGCTACTCAGGGGGGTCTGGAAACACCATATATTTT.

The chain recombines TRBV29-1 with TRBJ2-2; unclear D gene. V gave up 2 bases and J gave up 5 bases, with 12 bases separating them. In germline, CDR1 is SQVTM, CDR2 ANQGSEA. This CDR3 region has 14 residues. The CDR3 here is CSVESKKSTGELFF. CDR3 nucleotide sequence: TGCAGCGTTGAAAGTAAAAAGAGTACCGGGGAGCTGTTTTTT.